Listed below are T cell receptor beta chains from one sample, sequenced in a study of control samples from healthy donors and cancer patients. Here immunoSEQ multiplex PCR was the method, and the copy in TCRdb shows in-frame clones only, minus some. The repertoire consists of roughly 120,000 clones, with approximately 88% occurring once and the leading ten covering 30% to 40%. Sequenced sample: blood. All receptors come from a man aged 50 or older in good health. Each CDR3 is given without its conserved first and last residue.

J: TRBJ1-1
V: TRBV29-1
CDR3: SVVADRASEAF

J: TRBJ2-5
V: TRBV5-5
CDR3: ASSLELAGGRETQY

J: TRBJ1-2
V: TRBV5-6
CDR3: ASSRAGGYT

J: TRBJ2-1
V: TRBV30
CDR3: AWSGQVTFYNEQF

J: TRBJ1-2
V: TRBV19
CDR3: ASSMGPYGYT

J: TRBJ2-5
V: TRBV11-2
CDR3: ASSLTPLETQY

J: TRBJ2-7
V: TRBV6-5
CDR3: ASSSSTGGSKHEQY

J: TRBJ1-2
V: TRBV29-1
CDR3: SVLDEGLYGYT

J: TRBJ1-1
V: TRBV2
CDR3: ASSVTGVGSTEAF

J: TRBJ2-5
V: TRBV3-1/TRBV3-2
CDR3: ASSKQIGGGSQETQY

J: TRBJ1-5
V: TRBV6-1
CDR3: ASSEAGGSNQPQH

J: TRBJ1-1
V: TRBV30
CDR3: AGGTGGKTEAF

J: TRBJ1-3
V: TRBV27
CDR3: ASSLVGHGNTIY

J: TRBJ2-1
V: TRBV24-1
CDR3: ATSDSRRRNSYNEQF

J: TRBJ2-2
V: TRBV9
CDR3: ASSVEGEGTGELF

J: TRBJ2-7
V: TRBV7-8
CDR3: ASSQPGTVANEQY

J: TRBJ1-5
V: TRBV6-2/TRBV6-3
CDR3: ASSPTGVWSNQPQH

J: TRBJ1-1
V: TRBV6-5
CDR3: ASSYGTYRGTEAF

J: TRBJ2-1
V: TRBV7-2
CDR3: ASSPGPYNEQF

J: TRBJ1-5
V: TRBV6-5
CDR3: ASSYRGSLSNQPQH

J: TRBJ1-1
V: TRBV10-2
CDR3: ASSEFAGNTEAF

J: TRBJ1-1
V: TRBV5-1
CDR3: ASSPGAGQANTEAF

J: TRBJ2-1
V: TRBV5-1
CDR3: ASSFLRTGDTLSSYNEQF

J: TRBJ1-5
V: TRBV15
CDR3: ATSRKGASNQPQH

J: TRBJ2-1
V: TRBV7-2
CDR3: ASSLVMAGTNEQF

J: TRBJ1-2
V: TRBV3-1/TRBV3-2
CDR3: ASSRTGALNYGYT